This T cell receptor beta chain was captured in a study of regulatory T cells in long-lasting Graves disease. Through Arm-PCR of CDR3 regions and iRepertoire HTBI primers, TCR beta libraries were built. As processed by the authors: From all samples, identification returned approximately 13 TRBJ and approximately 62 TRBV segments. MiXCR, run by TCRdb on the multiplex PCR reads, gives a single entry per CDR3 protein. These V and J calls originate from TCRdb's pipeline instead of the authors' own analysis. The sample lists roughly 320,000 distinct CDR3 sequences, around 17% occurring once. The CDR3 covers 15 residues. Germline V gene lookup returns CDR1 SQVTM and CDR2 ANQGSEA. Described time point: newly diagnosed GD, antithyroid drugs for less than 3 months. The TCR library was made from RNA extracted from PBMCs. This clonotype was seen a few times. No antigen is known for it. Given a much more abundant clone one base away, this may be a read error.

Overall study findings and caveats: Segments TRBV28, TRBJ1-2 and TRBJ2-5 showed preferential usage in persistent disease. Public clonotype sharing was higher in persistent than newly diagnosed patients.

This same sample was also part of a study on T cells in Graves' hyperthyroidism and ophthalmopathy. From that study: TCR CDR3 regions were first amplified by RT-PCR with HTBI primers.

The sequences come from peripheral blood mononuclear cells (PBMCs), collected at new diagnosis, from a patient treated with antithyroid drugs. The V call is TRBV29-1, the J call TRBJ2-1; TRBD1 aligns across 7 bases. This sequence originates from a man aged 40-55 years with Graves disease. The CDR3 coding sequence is TGCAGCGTCTCAACCGGGACAGACATCTACAATAAGCAGTTCTTC. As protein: CSVSTGTDIYNKQFF.